The sequence of this TCR beta chain was determined in a study of blood T cell repertoires in COVID-19. Study at large: Samples representing acute and convalescent COVID-19 were sourced from the United States, Italy and Spain. T cells, B-cell-depleted T cells, or PBMCs provided the cDNA or gDNA that served as material.

Germline V lookup: CDR1 MNHEY, CDR2 SVGAGI. Trimming stripped 7 bases from V and 4 bases from J, with 13 bases between. The CDR3 has 14 residues. Authors' methods: From reference gene primer amplification, estimates of nucleated cell counts were derived. Repertoires were generated with immunoSEQ multiplex PCR, while TCRdb's copy carries only in-frame clones and drops some. That table is the source of V, J and clone size, and D and trimming were worked out from the DNA. The table includes about 190,000 clones, 87% detected once. The receptor was isolated from a man in his sixties with active or convalescent COVID-19. The J gene is TRBJ1-4, the V gene TRBV6-5; D is possibly TRBD1 (6 bases). Sequencing was performed on peripheral blood. The chain's CDR3 is CASIPGTHNEKLFF. CDR3 DNA: TGTGCCAGCATCCCCGGGACACATAATGAAAAACTGTTTTTT.